This TCR beta chain was sequenced for a study of blood T cell repertoires in COVID-19. At the level of the study: Sites across the United States, Italy and Spain contributed samples from acute and convalescent COVID-19. Sample material is recorded as cDNA or gDNA derived from T cells, B-cell-depleted T cells, or PBMCs.

Authors' analysis steps: Reference gene primer amplification in the assay estimated nucleated cell counts. Profiled with immunoSEQ multiplex PCR; TCRdb holds only in-frame clones, not every one. V and J calls and clone size are copied from that table; D and trimming were computed from the DNA. The sample carries some 280,000 clones, about 91% recorded once. CDR1 MGHDK and CDR2 SYGVNS come from the germline V gene. With 3 bases removed from V and 4 bases from J, the gap between germline ends came to 15 bases. The length of the CDR3 is 16 residues. Material for sequencing was peripheral blood. This clonotype was obtained from a woman in her sixties with acute or convalescent COVID-19. The gene calls are TRBV25-1 and TRBJ1-4; a possible D gene is TRBD1 (5 bases). The CDR3 region is CASSDSLGLINEKLFF. The DNA of the CDR3 is TGTGCCAGCAGTGATTCTTTGGGACTGATTAATGAAAAACTGTTTTTT.